Listed below are T cell receptor beta chains from one sample, sequenced in a study of cytomegalovirus exposure and HLA in healthy donors. TCRdb's table, derived via immunoSEQ multiplex PCR, lists solely in-frame clones and lacks some. The sample lists tens of thousands of clones, 94% occurring once. Sequencing was performed on PBMCs. These receptors all stem from a woman between 18 and 30 years old in good health and CMV-seronegative. Both conserved end residues are part of each CDR3. D genes are given only for firm matches. Size is stated for part of the rows, as once, few or many counts, or as a class when the clone is expanded.

d_call	clone_size	v_call	j_call	cdr3_nt	cdr3_aa
.	.	TRBV11-3	TRBJ2-1	TGTGCCAGCAGCTTAGGCGGGTGGGATGAGCAGTTCTTC	CASSLGGWDEQFF
TRBD1	once	TRBV19	TRBJ2-2	TGTGCCAGTAGTAGGGGGACAGGGGGCACCGGGGAGCTGTTTTTT	CASSRGTGGTGELFF
.	.	TRBV7-3	TRBJ2-3	TGTGCCAGCAGCTATACCGGGACACCGGGGGGAACGCAGTATTTT	CASSYTGTPGGTQYF
.	few	TRBV19	TRBJ1-6	TGTGCCAGTAGTATAGATGGCGGGCCACCCCTCCACTTT	CASSIDGGPPLHF
.	.	TRBV19	TRBJ1-5	TGTGCCAGTAGTACAGCCGGGACGGCGGGGATGGGGCCCCAGCATTTT	CASSTAGTAGMGPQHF
TRBD2	.	TRBV5-1	TRBJ2-5	TGCGCCAGCAGCCCTGGGACTAGCGGTGGGAGAGAGACCCAGTACTTC	CASSPGTSGGRETQYF
.	.	TRBV30	TRBJ1-6	TGTGCCTGGAGTGTAACAGTTTATAATTCACCCCTCCACTTT	CAWSVTVYNSPLHF
.	.	TRBV6-5	TRBJ2-3	TGTGCCAGCCGGCGAGTGGGCTCCGATACGCAGTATTTT	CASRRVGSDTQYF
.	once	TRBV7-3	TRBJ1-2	TGTGCCAGCAACGGAAACAGGGTCGGAGGCTACACCTTC	CASNGNRVGGYTF
.	.	TRBV2	TRBJ2-4	TGTGCCAGCAGCGCAACAGGGCCCGTAAACATTCAGTACTTC	CASSATGPVNIQYF
.	.	TRBV5-5	TRBJ2-7	TGTGCCAGCAGCTTAGACTTTACCTACGAGCAGTACTTC	CASSLDFTYEQYF
.	.	TRBV5-1	TRBJ2-6	TGCGCCAGCAGCTTGGACTATTCCGGGGCCAACGTCCTGACTTTC	CASSLDYSGANVLTF
.	.	TRBV27	TRBJ2-7	TGTGCCAGCAGTACCGGGTCGTACGAGCAGTACTTC	CASSTGSYEQYF
TRBD1	.	TRBV5-1	TRBJ2-1	TGCGCCAGCAGCTCAACCGGGACAGGGAATGAGCAGTTCTTC	CASSSTGTGNEQFF
.	.	TRBV7-3	TRBJ2-3	TGTGCCAGCAGCCCCAGACAGACACGCACAGATACGCAGTATTTT	CASSPRQTRTDTQYF
.	once	TRBV11-2	TRBJ2-3	TGTGCCAGCAGCTGGACCGGGGACACAGATACGCAGTATTTT	CASSWTGDTDTQYF
TRBD1	.	TRBV19	TRBJ2-7	TGTGCCAGTAGGGGACAGAACTCCTACGAGCAGTACTTC	CASRGQNSYEQYF
.	.	TRBV12-1	TRBJ1-1	TGTGCCAGCAGCGCCCGCAGGGATGGTACTGAAGCTTTCTTT	CASSARRDGTEAFF
TRBD1	few	TRBV18	TRBJ2-7	TGTGCCAGCTCACCACCTCGCGACAGGGACTACGAGCAGTACTTC	CASSPPRDRDYEQYF
.	.	TRBV19	TRBJ1-2	TGTGCCAGTAGTATAGGGACAGTACGGGGCTACACCTTC	CASSIGTVRGYTF
TRBD2	.	TRBV9	TRBJ2-5	TGTGCCAGCAGCGGACTAGCGGGGAATGGGGAGACCCAGTACTTC	CASSGLAGNGETQYF
TRBD1	.	TRBV7-2	TRBJ1-4	TGTGCCAGCAGCCACCAACAGGGGGCTAATGAAAAACTGTTTTTT	CASSHQQGANEKLFF
TRBD1	.	TRBV7-2	TRBJ2-1	TGTGCCAGCAGCTTAGAAGGCGGGACAGGGCTAAATGAGCAGTTCTTC	CASSLEGGTGLNEQFF
.	.	TRBV27	TRBJ2-7	TGTGCCAGCAGCCCCAGACAGGGCGACTACGGAGGGGAGCAGTACTTC	CASSPRQGDYGGEQYF
TRBD1	few	TRBV7-2	TRBJ1-5	TGTGCCAGCAGCTACAGGGGGGATCAGCCCCAGCATTTT	CASSYRGDQPQHF
TRBD1	.	TRBV5-1	TRBJ2-7	TGCGCCAGCAAACACACCGGGACAGGAGCCTACGAGCAGTACTTC	CASKHTGTGAYEQYF
.	.	TRBV6-4	TRBJ1-6	TGTGCCAGCAGTGCTGGAGAAGCTAATTCACCCCTCCACTTT	CASSAGEANSPLHF
.	.	TRBV19	TRBJ2-5	TGTGCCAGTAGCGCACCGGGACTTGGGGAGACCCAGTACTTC	CASSAPGLGETQYF
TRBD2	.	TRBV7-6	TRBJ2-5	TGTGCCAGCAGCTTAGCGGGACTAGCGGGGGGCCGGGAGACCCAGTACTTC	CASSLAGLAGGRETQYF
.	.	TRBV29-1	TRBJ1-1	TGCAGCGTTATTCGCCCGGGTCAGGCTTTCTTT	CSVIRPGQAFF
.	.	TRBV18	TRBJ2-7	TGTGCCAGCTCACCACGTGGGGTGGCAGGGGCCTACGAGCAGTACTTC	CASSPRGVAGAYEQYF
TRBD1	once	TRBV7-2	TRBJ2-2	TGTGCCAGCAGCTCACAGGGGTGGGACGGGGAGCTGTTTTTT	CASSSQGWDGELFF
.	.	TRBV6-5	TRBJ1-2	TGTGCCAGCACCGATAACCAGGGTGTTCGGAATGGCTACACCTTC	CASTDNQGVRNGYTF
.	.	TRBV19	TRBJ1-1	TGTGCCAGCCAATACCGCGGGGGCGTGACTGAAGCTTTCTTT	CASQYRGGVTEAFF
TRBD2	.	TRBV28	TRBJ2-3	TGTGCCAGCAGTTTTATAGGTTCTAGCGGGGGGCACCGCACAGATACGCAGTATTTT	CASSFIGSSGGHRTDTQYF
TRBD1	.	TRBV9	TRBJ1-1	TGTGCCAGCAGCGTAGGGGGCAGGGGGCACACTGAAGCTTTCTTT	CASSVGGRGHTEAFF
.	.	TRBV4-3	TRBJ1-1	TGCGCCAGCAGCCAAGATAGCGCGAACACTGAAGCTTTCTTT	CASSQDSANTEAFF
.	few	TRBV29-1	TRBJ2-2	TGCAGCGTAAGAGGGGGGGTCGCCGGGGAGCTGTTTTTT	CSVRGGVAGELFF
TRBD1	.	TRBV6-1	TRBJ2-7	TGTGCCAGCAGTGAAGAGGCAGGGGGCGGGTACGAGCAGTACTTC	CASSEEAGGGYEQYF
TRBD1	.	TRBV18	TRBJ1-4	TGTGCCAGCTCACCACCCGGACAGGGCACGAAGTTGAATGAAAAACTGTTTTTT	CASSPPGQGTKLNEKLFF
.	.	TRBV7-3	TRBJ2-2	TGTGCCAGCAGCTCCCAAGGGGGGGTTAGCACCGGGGAGCTGTTTTTT	CASSSQGGVSTGELFF
.	.	TRBV2	TRBJ1-4	TGTGCCAGCAGTGAGGCTAGGGGTAACGAAAAACTGTTTTTT	CASSEARGNEKLFF